The 13 T cell receptor beta chains presented below share a single source sample, sequenced in a study of blood T cell repertoires in COVID-19. The method was immunoSEQ multiplex PCR; TCRdb's version includes in-frame clones alone and lacks a portion of them. The sample consists of some 39,000 clones, approximately 86% of them appearing once. Material: peripheral blood. The receptors shown here come from a man aged 35 to 55 with active COVID-19.

The rearrangement uses TRBV6-5 and TRBJ1-3; no clear D. The CDR3 runs to 15 residues. Looked up from germline, CDR1 is MNHEY and CDR2 is SVGAGI. V lost 11 bases and J lost 0, with 17 bases in between. CDR3 nucleotides: TGTGCCGGAGCTGCGCAGTTAGCCTCTGGAAACACCATATATTTT. Protein product: CAGAAQLASGNTIYF.

The chain joins TRBV2 to TRBJ1-6, with 9 bases fitting TRBD1. With V trimmed by 2 bases and J by 10 bases, 6 bases remained unmatched. The germline V gene encodes CDR1 SNHLY and CDR2 FYNNEI. The CDR3 has 15 residues. CDR3 sequence reads: CASSEIGTGTSPLHF. CDR3 coding DNA: TGTGCCAGCAGTGAAATCGGGACAGGGACCTCACCCCTCCACTTT.

The CDR3 coding sequence is TGTGCCACCAGTGCGGGGGGAACCGGGGAGCTGTTTTTT. Its translation: CATSAGGTGELFF. The genes are TRBV24-1 and TRBJ2-2, with 7 bases matching TRBD2. CDR3 length: 13 amino acids. From germline, CDR1 is KGHDR and CDR2 SFDVKD. Trimming took 5 bases from V and 5 from J; bases not matched to a gene: 1.

The genes are TRBV19 and TRBJ2-7; 8 nucleotides match TRBD1. The CDR3 is 12 residues long. Per germline, CDR1 LNHDA and CDR2 SQIVND (reference sequence). V lost 4 bases to trimming and J lost 6 bases; unmatched junction nucleotides: 2. The CDR3 bases are TGTGCCAGTAGTAGACAGGGGAGCGAGCAGTACTTC. Encoded protein: CASSRQGSEQYF.

The chain couples TRBV2 to TRBJ1-1; the D is unclear. Germline CDR1 is SNHLY and CDR2 is FYNNEI. Trimming took 4 bases from V and 3 from J, leaving 12 bases between them. The CDR3 is made up of 14 amino acids. CDR3 bases: TGTGCCAGCAGTGTTTCAGTGGAGGACACTGAAGCTTTCTTT. Its protein product is CASSVSVEDTEAFF.

This chain connects TRBV30 to TRBJ2-1, with D unresolved. V was shortened by 5 bases and J by 0 bases, with 11 bases between the two germline ends. Germline CDR1 and CDR2: GTSNPN and SVGIG (reference sequence). The CDR3 spans 14 residues. CDR3 DNA sequence: TGTGCCTGGGATCTACAGAGCTCCTACAATGAGCAGTTCTTC. The encoded protein is CAWDLQSSYNEQFF.

The rearrangement uses TRBV4-1 and TRBJ2-2; D not resolved. Trimming removed 1 base from V and 3 bases from J, with 12 bases in between. Germline V gives CDR1 MGHRA, CDR2 YSYEKL. The CDR3 sequence is 16 residues long. CDR3 DNA sequence: TGCGCCAGCAGCCAAGTGGCAAGTCTTCACACCGGGGAGCTGTTTTTT. Translation: CASSQVASLHTGELFF.

The gene calls are TRBV28 and TRBJ2-1, with 14 nucleotides matching TRBD2. V lost 5 bases and J lost 6; bases outside the gene matches: 18. This CDR3 region has 20 residues. Germline-derived CDR1 and CDR2 are MDHEN and SYDVKM. The CDR3 reads CASSRSSFQTGTSGSNEQFF. In DNA form, the CDR3 reads TGTGCCAGCAGTCGGTCCTCATTTCAAACCGGGACTAGCGGGAGCAATGAGCAGTTCTTC.

This clone showed up just a few times. This sequence joins TRBV28 and TRBJ1-2, with TRBD1 identical over 9 bases. This CDR3 region has 13 residues. Looked up from germline, CDR1 is MDHEN and CDR2 is SYDVKM. With 6 bases clipped from V and 6 bases from J, the junction kept 5 bases outside the gene matches. The CDR3 DNA reads as TGTGCCAGCAGCGGACAGGGGTGGGATGGCTACACCTTC. Amino acids: CASSGQGWDGYTF.

V is TRBV11-2 and J is TRBJ2-3; TRBD1 matches at 7 bases. This CDR3 contains 18 residues. J was trimmed by 2 bases and V by 5 bases; bases with no gene match: 16. Per the germline V gene, CDR1 is SGHAT and CDR2 is FQNNGV. The CDR3 nucleotides read TGTGCCAGCAGCCAGTCTAGTGAACAGGGGTCACACACAGATACGCAGTATTTT. Its protein product is CASSQSSEQGSHTDTQYF.

Note on this clone: One end of the junction does not line up with germline, which may come from a read error. The chain couples TRBV6-1 to TRBJ2-1, with D perhaps matching TRBD2 (5 bases). CDR3 length: 14 residues. Per the germline V gene, CDR1 is MNHNS and CDR2 is SASEGT. The CDR3 nucleotides are TGTGCCAGCAGTGAAGCGCCCTTCGAGGAGGCTAGGATCTTC. It specifies CASSEAPFEEARIF.

This clone was counted between two and nine times. This chain uses TRBV7-9 with TRBJ1-5, with 8 bases that match TRBD1. Trimming at V came to 4 bases and at J to 1 base, leaving 0 bases not matched to a gene. The CDR3 has 14 amino acids. CDR1 SEHNR and CDR2 FQNEAQ come from the germline V gene (reference sequence). The CDR3 DNA is TGTGCCAGCAGCTGGACAGGGAGCAATCAGCCCCAGCATTTT. It translates to CASSWTGSNQPQHF.

As to this clone: Mismatch with germline at one junction end may stem from a read error. The rearrangement uses TRBV28 and TRBJ1-1; possible D gene TRBD1, 5 bases. This CDR3 has 9 residues. Per the germline V gene, CDR1 is MDHEN and CDR2 is SYDVKM. CDR3 loop: CASSHDRVF. In DNA form, the CDR3 reads TGTGCCAGCAGTCACGACAGAGTCTTT.